The T cell receptor (beta chain) described here comes from a study of T cell repertoires in cytomegalovirus infection. TCRdb recomputed calls from the reads with MiXCR, one row per CDR3 protein. The table includes 110,000 to 150,000 distinct CDR3 sequences, approximately 30% detected once. The CDR3 totals 16 residues. V shed 4 bases and J shed 7 bases, with 19 bases lying between them. Concerning this clonotype itself: Its specificity is not known.

The chain employs TRBV12-3 or TRBV12-4 and TRBJ1-4; D gene ambiguous. The material was CD8+ T cells from cultured PBMCs, obtained from culture after CMV antigen stimulation. The TCR comes from a human donor in good health (CMV status not recorded). Some clones in this sample may be carry-over from other donors' samples. CDR3 region: CASSSSDGGVGEKLFF. The DNA of the CDR3 is TGTGCCAGCAGTTCGTCGGACGGAGGCGTTGGTGAAAAACTGTTTTTT.